Below, 26 T cell receptor beta chains from the same sample are listed, as sequenced in a study of siplizumab effects on memory and regulatory T cells. Data came from immunoSEQ multiplex PCR; TCRdb stores just in-frame clones and leaves some out. The sample has over 100,000 clones, 93% seen once. The source material was non-Treg CD4+ T cells sorted from blood. Every receptor here comes from a human donor in good health.

The rearrangement joins TRBV5-1 to TRBJ2-7; D is possibly TRBD1 or TRBD2 (6 bases each). This CDR3 region has 14 residues. The germline gives CDR1 SGHRS, CDR2 YFSETQ. Trimming shortened V by 7 bases and J by 6 bases, and 20 bases separated the two germline ends. This CDR3 is CASSQGRGVGEQYF. Here the CDR3 DNA reads TGCGCCAGCTCCCAAGGAAGGGGGGTGGGCGAGCAGTACTTC. The entire variable domain, with the rest obtained from reference TRBV5-1 and TRBJ2-7, is as follows: KAGVTQTPRYLIKTRGQQVTLSCSPISGHRSVSWYQQTPGQGLQFLFEYFSETQRNKGNFPGRFSGRQFSNSRSEMNVSTLELGDSALYLCASSQGRGVGEQYFGPGTRLTVT.

The chain recombines TRBV25-1 with TRBJ1-6; no clear D gene. The CDR3 length is 12 residues. Germline loops: CDR1 MGHDK, CDR2 SYGVNS. Between the trimmed V and J ends, which lost 7 bases and 8 bases, there was a span of 9 bases. The CDR3 DNA reads TGTGCCAGCAAACAGTGGGATTCACCCCTCCACTTT. Its translation is CASKQWDSPLHF.

The CDR3, as DNA: TGCAGCGTTGCCACCGGGACAGGGACGTTTCAGCCCCAGCATTTT. This encodes CSVATGTGTFQPQHF. The genes are TRBV29-1 and TRBJ1-5; 9 nucleotides align to TRBD1. V trimming: 4 bases; J trimming: 6 bases; junction bases outside the gene matches: 10. From germline, CDR1 is SQVTM and CDR2 ANQGSEA. The CDR3 sequence is 15 residues long. Using reference TRBV29-1 and TRBJ1-5 for the parts outside the CDR3, the full variable domain is SAVISQKPSRDICQRGTSLTIQCQVDSQVTMMFWYRQQPGQSLTLIATANQGSEATYESGFVIDKFPISRPNLTFSTLTVSNMSPEDSSIYLCSVATGTGTFQPQHFGDGTRLSIL.

The chain employs TRBV11-3 and TRBJ2-2; D is undetermined. CDR3 size: 12 residues. In germline, CDR1 is SGHNT, CDR2 YENEEA. V lost 3 bases and J lost 5, with 4 bases in between. The CDR3 DNA reads TGTGCCAGCAGCTTCGGAACCGGGGAGCTGTTTTTT. Translated, it gives CASSFGTGELFF.

The chain joins TRBV7-8 to TRBJ1-6; TRBD1 matches at 9 bases. Trimming at V came to 5 bases and at J to 10 bases, leaving 15 bases not matched to a gene. Germline CDR1 SGHVS, CDR2 FQNEAQ. The CDR3 spans 17 residues. As DNA, the CDR3 is TGTGCCAGCAGCCCTCGGGGGACAGGGACCAGTTGGTCACCCCTCCACTTT. Its protein is CASSPRGTGTSWSPLHF.

This CDR3 reads CASSQSMSGNEQFF. The CDR3 DNA follows: TGTGCCAGCAGCCAGAGTATGTCTGGGAATGAGCAGTTCTTC. The chain employs TRBV14 and TRBJ2-1; D gene unclear. The CDR3 length is 14 residues. The V gene's germline CDR1 is SGHDN and CDR2 FVKESK. With 3 bases removed from V and 7 bases from J, the gap between germline ends came to 13 bases.

This chain connects TRBV4-3 to TRBJ2-7, with 7 bases lining up with TRBD1. Germline-derived CDR1 and CDR2 are LGHNA and YSLEER. The CDR3 consists of 14 residues. The ends lost 0 bases at V and 6 bases at J; junction bases unmatched: 5. CDR3 in DNA: TGCGCCAGCAGCCAAGAAGCGACAGGGAGCGAGCAGTACTTC. It yields the protein CASSQEATGSEQYF.

The J gene is TRBJ1-1, the V gene TRBV2, with TRBD1 matching 8 bases. The CDR3 extends over 14 amino acids. V was pared by 8 bases and J by 0 bases, with 5 bases of the junction left unmatched. Germline assignment: CDR1 SNHLY and CDR2 FYNNEI. The CDR3 DNA follows: TGTGCCAGCGGGACAGGTCTCATGAACACTGAAGCTTTCTTT. Its protein is CASGTGLMNTEAFF. Full variable domain (rest looked up from reference TRBV2 and TRBJ1-1): EPEVTQTPSHQVTQMGQEVILRCVPISNHLYFYWYRQILGQKVEFLVSFYNNEISEKSEIFDDQFSVERPDGSNFTLKIRSTKLEDSAMYFCASGTGLMNTEAFFGQGTRLTVV.

This chain connects TRBV18 to TRBJ2-3, with 12 bases aligning to TRBD1. V gave up 3 bases and J gave up 9 bases; unmatched junction bases: 10. From germline, CDR1 is KGHSH and CDR2 LQKENI. The CDR3 totals 16 residues. CDR3 loop: CASSPTGTGGGGTQYF. DNA of the CDR3: TGTGCCAGCTCACCTACCGGGACAGGGGGCGGTGGGACGCAGTATTTT.

The V gene is TRBV29-1, the J gene TRBJ2-5, with D hard to call. The DNA matches TRBJ2-7 better at its end, which makes the J call doubtful. This CDR3 has 13 amino acids. Looked up from germline, CDR1 is SQVTM and CDR2 is ANQGSEA. CDR3 region: CSVERGTRYEQYF. In nucleotides, the CDR3 is TGCAGCGTTGAACGCGGCACTCGCTACGAGCAGTACTTC.

The genes are TRBV15 and TRBJ1-1; 11 bases are a match to TRBD1. This CDR3 comprises 14 residues. V lost 3 bases to trimming and J lost 11 bases; unmatched junction nucleotides: 8. Per germline, CDR1 LNHNV and CDR2 YYDKDF (reference sequence). The CDR3 DNA sequence: TGTGCCACCAGCAGGGGACAGGGGGGTTCGGCGGCTTTCTTT. This sequence encodes CATSRGQGGSAAFF.

This chain joins TRBV7-2 and TRBJ2-3, with TRBD1 identical over 11 bases. Germline CDR1 reads SGHTA; CDR2 reads FQGNSA. The CDR3 has 17 residues. With V trimmed by 1 base and J by 7 bases, 10 bases remained unmatched. CDR3 sequence: CASSLVWDRGGRNTQYF. The CDR3 nucleotides are TGTGCCAGCAGCTTAGTTTGGGACAGGGGGGGTCGTAATACGCAGTATTTT.

The chain is built from TRBV28 and TRBJ1-2; 10 bases match TRBD1. Germline-derived CDR1 and CDR2 are MDHEN and SYDVKM. The CDR3 totals 14 residues. The V gene end was trimmed by 7 bases and the J gene end by 4 bases; junction bases not matched to a gene: 6. CDR3 sequence: CASTSGQGTYGYTF. CDR3 nucleotide sequence: TGTGCCAGCACCTCGGGACAGGGGACCTATGGCTACACCTTC.

This clone came up once. The CDR3, as DNA: TGTGCCTGGAGTGTTGAAAGGAGACCAGGCTACACCTTC. As protein: CAWSVERRPGYTF. The rearrangement uses TRBV30 and TRBJ1-2, with no clear D. Germline V gene data show CDR1 as GTSNPN and CDR2 as SVGIG (reference sequence). The CDR3 consists of 13 residues. V was shortened by 0 bases and J by 8 bases, with 13 bases between the two germline ends.

This chain joins TRBV7-2 and TRBJ2-2, with a possible D match to TRBD2 (6 bases). V gave up 1 base and J gave up 7 bases, with 16 bases separating them. Germline values: CDR1 SGHTA, CDR2 FQGNSA. CDR3 length equals 16 residues. CDR3 bases: TGTGCCAGCAGCTTAGTCTCCTCGCGGGGTGTCGGGGAGCTGTTTTTT. It translates to CASSLVSSRGVGELFF. Full variable domain (outside the CDR3, taken from reference TRBV7-2 and TRBJ2-2): GAGVSQSPSNKVTEKGKDVELRCDPISGHTALYWYRQSLGQGLEFLIYFQGNSAPDKSGLPSDRFSAERTGGSVSTLTIQRTQQEDSAVYLCASSLVSSRGVGELFFGEGSRLTVL.

The chain joins TRBV19 to TRBJ1-4; a weak D match, TRBD1 (5 bases). Deletions cut 3 bases from V and 2 bases from J, with 19 bases between. CDR1 and CDR2 from the germline V gene are LNHDA and SQIVND (reference sequence). The CDR3 runs to 18 residues. The CDR3 sequence: CASSILAPGGGTNEKLFF. The CDR3, as DNA: TGTGCCAGTAGTATCCTAGCTCCGGGGGGTGGCACTAATGAAAAACTGTTTTTT.

This chain joins TRBV28 and TRBJ2-3; 9 bases agree with TRBD2. This CDR3 is built from 17 residues. The ends lost 4 bases at V and 3 bases at J; junction bases unmatched: 11. Germline CDR1 reads MDHEN; CDR2 reads SYDVKM. CDR3 sequence reads: CASSSLAGGRRTDTQYF. DNA for the CDR3: TGTGCCAGCAGTTCCCTGGCGGGGGGGCGTCGTACAGATACGCAGTATTTT. The full variable domain, completed using reference TRBV28 and TRBJ2-3, is DVKVTQSSRYLVKRTGEKVFLECVQDMDHENMFWYRQDPGLGLRLIYFSYDVKMKEKGDIPEGYSVSREKKERFSLILESASTNQTSMYLCASSSLAGGRRTDTQYFGPGTRLTVL.

This chain connects TRBV5-8 to TRBJ1-6; D unresolved. The CDR3 contains 12 residues. V dropped 4 bases and J dropped 8 bases, with 7 bases sitting between them. Germline CDR1 SGHTS, CDR2 YDEGEE. DNA of the CDR3: TGTGCCAGCAGCGCCTTAGATTCACCCCTCCACTTT. Protein sequence: CASSALDSPLHF. Filled out from reference TRBV5-8 and TRBJ1-6, the complete variable domain reads EAGVTQSPTHLIKTRGQQATLRCSPISGHTSVYWYQQALGLGLQFLLWYDEGEERNRGNFPPRFSGRQFPNYSSELNVNALELEDSALYLCASSALDSPLHFGNGTRLTVT.

This chain uses TRBV27 with TRBJ2-3; 8 bases line up with TRBD2. This CDR3 has 16 amino acids. The germline gives CDR1 MNHEY, CDR2 SMNVEV (reference sequence). The V and J ends lost 6 bases and 2 bases, in that order; junction bases with no gene match: 10. CDR3 sequence reads: CASSPRGLATTDTQYF. The DNA for the CDR3 is TGTGCCAGCAGCCCCCGCGGACTAGCAACCACAGATACGCAGTATTTT.

The rearrangement uses TRBV6-4 and TRBJ2-3, with D perhaps TRBD2 (6 bases). Germline loops: CDR1 MRHNA, CDR2 SNTAGT. CDR3 size: 15 residues. Trimming took off 5 bases at V and 2 bases at J, with 14 bases between the two ends. The CDR3 sequence: CASSPGGTHTDTQYF. The DNA of the CDR3 is TGTGCCAGCAGTCCCGGCGGGACCCACACAGATACGCAGTATTTT.

CDR3 region: CASSRQGARDTQYF. The DNA for the CDR3 is TGTGCCAGCTCAAGACAGGGGGCGCGGGATACGCAGTATTTT. V and J are TRBV18 and TRBJ2-3, with 10 bases matching TRBD1. With V trimmed by 5 bases and J by 6 bases, 5 bases remained unmatched. Germline V CDR1 and CDR2: KGHSH, LQKENI. This CDR3 has 14 amino acids.

This chain uses TRBV28 with TRBJ1-1, with D possibly matching TRBD1 (5 bases). V gave up 11 bases and J gave up 3 bases, with 22 bases separating them. The CDR3 is made up of 15 amino acids. CDR1 is MDHEN, CDR2 SYDVKM, per germline. This CDR3 is CAGSRQNLGDTEAFF. DNA of the CDR3: TGTGCCGGGTCCAGACAGAATCTGGGGGACACTGAAGCTTTCTTT.

V usage is TRBV7-6 and J usage is TRBJ2-1, with TRBD2 matching over 9 bases. The CDR3 extends over 15 amino acids. The junction had 7 bases not matched to a gene; V was cut back by 1 base and J by 9 bases. CDR1 and CDR2 (germline): SGHVS, FNYEAQ. CDR3 region: CASSLVAGGHSEQFF. CDR3 nucleotides: TGTGCCAGCAGCTTAGTGGCGGGGGGGCATTCTGAGCAGTTCTTC.

The rearrangement links TRBV6-5 to TRBJ1-2; D is unclear. Looked up from germline, CDR1 is MNHEY and CDR2 is SVGAGI. V dropped 6 bases and J dropped 4 bases, with 12 bases sitting between them. This CDR3 has 13 amino acids. The CDR3 DNA follows: TGTGCCAGCAGCTCCTTTGAGGTCTATGGCTACACCTTC. Encoded protein: CASSSFEVYGYTF.

The chain has TRBV2 and TRBJ2-3; D is perhaps TRBD2 (6 bases). V was shortened by 6 bases and J by 2 bases, with 12 bases between the two germline ends. Germline-derived CDR1 and CDR2 are SNHLY and FYNNEI. CDR3 length: 14 residues. The DNA for the CDR3 is TGTGCCAGCAGAAGACGGGAGCTCACAGATACGCAGTATTTT. Protein sequence: CASRRRELTDTQYF.

V and J are TRBV5-1 and TRBJ1-1; no clear D. Germline loops: CDR1 SGHRS, CDR2 YFSETQ. The CDR3 spans 14 residues. The V and J ends lost 2 bases and 4 bases respectively, with 12 bases between them. The CDR3, as DNA: TGCGCCAGCAGCTTCGGTCCTGGAGGCACTGAAGCTTTCTTT. Protein sequence: CASSFGPGGTEAFF.